This T cell receptor (beta chain) was obtained from a study of glioma-infiltrating T cells. Findings and caveats of the study: CDR3 overlap between tissue and blood was very small. Tissue-blood divergence was below expectation in non-neoplastic patients, above in gliomas.

The iRepertoire nested amplicon-rescue multiplex PCR amplified TCR alpha and beta CDR3s from RNA. One-step reverse transcription and amplification started from approximately 100-400 ng of tissue mRNA or PBMC total RNA. MiXCR, applied by TCRdb to the multiplex PCR reads, yields one record per CDR3 protein. The sample has approximately 90,000 distinct CDR3 sequences, about a quarter seen once. Germline loops: CDR1 LNHDA, CDR2 SQIVND (reference sequence). With 2 bases clipped from V and 11 bases from J, the junction kept 7 bases outside the gene matches. CDR3 length equals 15 residues. This clonotype occurred many times. Its specificity is not known.

This chain links TRBV19 with TRBJ2-1; 12 nucleotides line up with TRBD2. The sequence came from a human donor with low-grade glioma or glioblastoma, undergoing nonglioma brain surgery, or in good health (not recorded which). Sequenced material: glioma tissue, nonneoplastic brain tissue, or PBMCs (not recorded which). The CDR3 nucleotides read TGTGCCAGTAGTATACAGACTAGCGGGAGCCTCCAGCAGTTCTTC. Protein product: CASSIQTSGSLQQFF.